This TCR beta chain appears in the sequencing data of a study of shared clonotypes between healthy human individuals (TCRdb year 2020). About the investigation overall: The cohort comprised a couple of women and a few men aged 18 to 49 years. For each donor, CD4 naive and CD4 memory were each given three plates, CD8 naive was given two plates, and CD8 memory was given one plate. Blood TCR repertoires of about five healthy adults were deeply sequenced to estimate repertoire size and the extent of clonotype sharing between individuals. Different laboratories and diverse techniques were used to prepare libraries and sequence TCR repertoires, to increase sequencing depth and limit assay-specific biases. Between about 0.85 and 10 billion PBMCs per donor were obtained by leukapheresis. What the authors observed across the whole study: Based on pairwise subsampling, the degree of clonotype sharing among donors was expected to be affected by sequencing depth. Compared with non-shared clonotypes, the clonotypes found in all four sorted-subset donors had higher generation probabilities. Approximately 5% of naive CD4, 3.5% of naive CD8, 2.3% of memory CD4, and about 0.4% of memory CD8 clonotypes were shared across several donors. Sampling was limited to blood, and TCR repertoires in tissue likely differ from TCR repertoires in blood. Even with the large sequencing depth, rarefaction of the sorted-subset datasets indicated that sequencing was incomplete. Because the study included only a small number of donors, the genetic and exposure-history diversity represented was limited. Naive subsets generally had larger estimated clonotype richness than memory subsets did.

Using the deep immunoSEQ assay, TCR CDR3 regions were amplified from genomic DNA by multiplex PCR. Extracted genomic DNA from each cell subset was distributed evenly across all wells of several immunoSEQ 96-well plates, and each plate was treated as a replicate. For sorted subsets, roughly 190 ng of genomic DNA, equivalent to some 30,000 T cell genomes, went into each replicate PCR. Purified libraries were quantified with a Qubit 3.0 fluorometer, sized on a Bioanalyzer 2100, and re-quantified with the KAPA Library Quantification kit. Every immunoSEQ 96-well plate was sequenced on a separate single-read 150-cycle Illumina NextSeq 550 flow cell. Per the original workflow: The immunoSEQ output contained only junctional sequences without quality scores, so filtering could not match that applied to full-length reads. To assign V/J genes and CDR3, sequences were annotated against IMGT germline references using PyIR, a Python wrapper for IgBLAST v1.9. Reads with weak V/J assignments (E-value above 1e-6), missing CDR3, stop codons, out-of-frame junctions, or ambiguous translated residues were removed. A V3J clonotype was defined by an identical inferred V gene, J gene, and CDR3 amino acid sequence. The percentage overlap between two repertoires was calculated by dividing the number of shared unique clonotypes by the size of the smaller repertoire. RTK rarefaction, the Chao1 estimator, and Recon v2.1 estimates of unobserved clonotypes were used to assess repertoire richness. Generation probabilities were computed with OLGA for all TCRbeta clonotypes obtained by the gDNA method from several donors. Here the immuneACCESS table is served through TCRdb, limited to in-frame sequences with V and J called. Missing clones are a known gap in these copies; in checked studies unresolved V genes cover under half, and the rest lacks a known reason. The V and J calls and clone size were taken over from that table, and D and trimming were inferred from the DNA. The table for this sample lists around 2.3 million clones; approximately 95% of them were counted only once. The ten most abundant clones make up roughly 0.13% of the sample.

From the cysteine through the phenylalanine, the CDR3 covers 15 amino acids. Only the CDR3 DNA is retained, 45 bases long and in frame from the first base. Per the germline V gene, SGHTA is the CDR1 and FQGTGA is the CDR2. V loses 1 base of germline sequence and J loses 4 bases, and the interval between the two ends is 13 bases. Remarks on this clone: Its antigen is still unknown. No base quality information exists; no much larger clone differs at one position.

Donors were healthy HIV-negative adults with no recently reported acute infections or vaccinations. All donors were Caucasian adults living in Nashville, Tennessee, USA. CD4+ T cells were enriched by magnetic negative selection; naive cells were then positively selected on CD45RA, and the negative fraction formed the memory subset. Blood was obtained by leukapheresis, after which PBMCs were separated by Ficoll-Histopaque density gradient centrifugation and cryopreserved in liquid nitrogen vapor phase. Purity and quantity of every magnetically sorted T cell population were checked by analytical flow cytometry. Genomic DNA was isolated from each sorted fraction and quantified by UV absorbance on a Nanodrop 2000c.

The chain uses TRBV7-3 and TRBJ1-1, with the D gene too uncertain to name. The source is a man in his late teens or twenties in good health. Material for sequencing was naive CD4+ T cells sorted from blood. The cell subset or site label corresponds to: CD45RA+ positively selected. The CDR3: CASSLNEGGVTEAFF. The base sequence is TGTGCCAGCAGCTTAAATGAGGGCGGGGTCACTGAAGCTTTCTTT.